One and the same sample provided the 8 T cell receptor beta chains below, sequenced in a study of identical twins. Using its own MiXCR run on the 5' RACE reads, TCRdb lists one record per CDR3 protein. Among under 1 million distinct CDR3 sequences, roughly an eighth were seen once, and the ten largest hold 1.5% to 2%. This sample was also put to use in a study of yellow fever vaccine responses in identical twins.

The sample consisted of PBMCs. Source of these receptors: a woman aged 18-30 years in good health.

This clonotype occurred many times. At one end, the junction sequence differs from germline, possibly due to a read error. The chain couples TRBV12-3 or TRBV12-4 to TRBJ2-3; no clear D. The CDR3 has 12 amino acids. DNA for the CDR3: TGTGCCAGCAGCTTAGGGTCAGATACGCAGTATTTT. Amino acids: CASSLGSDTQYF.

The chain couples TRBV27 to TRBJ2-6, with a tentative D call TRBD2 (6 bases). Trimming cost V 3 bases and J 2 bases, with 14 bases left between them. Germline values: CDR1 MNHEY, CDR2 SMNVEV (reference sequence). The CDR3 is 17 residues long. CDR3 nucleotides: TGTGCCAGCAGTTTTGGGCTAGCGAACCCTGGGGCCAACGTCCTGACTTTC. This codes for CASSFGLANPGANVLTF.

This clonotype has ten or more counts. The chain couples TRBV9 to TRBJ2-2; D is ambiguous. CDR3 length: 16 amino acids. The V end lost 0 bases, the J end lost 7 bases, and 16 bases lay between the germline ends. Looked up from germline, CDR1 is SGDLS and CDR2 is YYNGEE. This chain's CDR3 is CASSVAPPDRGGELFF. DNA of the CDR3: TGTGCCAGCAGCGTAGCGCCGCCCGATAGAGGCGGGGAGCTGTTTTTT.

In its sample, this clonotype was seen a few times. The CDR3 spells CASSLVRDYEQYF. CDR3 sequence (DNA): TGCGCCAGCAGCCTGGTAAGGGACTACGAGCAGTACTTC. The gene calls are TRBV4-1 and TRBJ2-7; D unresolved. Trimming cost V 4 bases and J 3 bases, with 10 bases left between them. Germline values: CDR1 MGHRA, CDR2 YSYEKL. CDR3 length: 13 residues.

This clonotype showed up many times. The rearrangement links TRBV3-1 to TRBJ2-7; 14 positions match TRBD2. The CDR3 spans 18 residues. In germline, CDR1 is LGHDT, CDR2 YNNKEL (reference sequence). J gave up 2 bases and V 4 bases, and 10 bases lay outside the gene matches. The CDR3 DNA reads as TGTGCCAGCAGCCGCCTCACAGGGACTAGCGGGAGCCCCTACGAGCAGTACTTC. It translates to CASSRLTGTSGSPYEQYF.

This clonotype was seen a handful of times. V is TRBV11-2 and J is TRBJ1-1, with D unresolved. This CDR3 contains 13 residues. The germline gives CDR1 SGHAT, CDR2 FQNNGV. Trimming removed 0 bases from V and 13 bases from J, with 15 bases in between. The CDR3 nucleotides are TGTGCCAGCAGCTTAGAGAGAATCCAGAATTATTTCTTT. Protein: CASSLERIQNYFF.

This clonotype occurred many times. This rearrangement joins TRBV12-3 or TRBV12-4 to TRBJ1-2; 8 nucleotides agree with TRBD1. V lost 6 bases and J lost 3; bases outside the gene matches: 3. The CDR3 totals 13 residues. The CDR3 region has the DNA TGTGCCAGCAGGACGACAGGGGACTATGGCTACACCTTC. Protein sequence: CASRTTGDYGYTF.

In this sample, this clonotype turned up a few times. V is TRBV5-5 and J is TRBJ2-6, with D perhaps assigned TRBD1 or TRBD2 (5 bases each). The V end was cut by 0 bases, the J end by 4 bases, with 11 bases between. Germline-derived CDR1 and CDR2 are SGHKS and YYEKEE (reference sequence). The CDR3 spans 16 residues. The CDR3, as DNA: TGTGCCAGCAGCTTGGAGTTCGGGGCGGGGGCCAACGTCCTGACTTTC. Translated: CASSLEFGAGANVLTF.